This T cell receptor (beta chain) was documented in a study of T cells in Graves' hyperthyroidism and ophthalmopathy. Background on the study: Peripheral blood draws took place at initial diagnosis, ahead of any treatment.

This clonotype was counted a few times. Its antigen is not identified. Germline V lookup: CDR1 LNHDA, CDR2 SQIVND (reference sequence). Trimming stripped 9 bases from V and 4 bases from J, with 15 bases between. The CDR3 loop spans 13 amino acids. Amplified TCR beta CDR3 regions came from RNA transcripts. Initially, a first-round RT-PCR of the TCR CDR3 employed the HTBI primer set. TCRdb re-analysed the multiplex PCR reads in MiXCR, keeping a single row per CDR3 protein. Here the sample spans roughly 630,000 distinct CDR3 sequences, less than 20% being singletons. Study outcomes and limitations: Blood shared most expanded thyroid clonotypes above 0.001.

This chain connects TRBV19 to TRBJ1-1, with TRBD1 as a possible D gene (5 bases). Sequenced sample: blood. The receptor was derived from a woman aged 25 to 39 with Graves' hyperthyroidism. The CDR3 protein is CASLAGGGTEAFF. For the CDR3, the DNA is TGTGCCAGCCTAGCGGGGGGGGGCACTGAAGCTTTCTTT.